The present TCR beta chain was sequenced within a study of blood T cell repertoires in COVID-19. Study details: Both acute and convalescent COVID-19 samples were obtained from the United States, Italy and Spain. PBMCs, B-cell-depleted T cells, or T cells provided the cDNA or gDNA that made up the material.

Under the authors' procedure: The authors estimated nucleated cell counts from reference gene primer amplification. The method was immunoSEQ multiplex PCR; TCRdb's version includes in-frame clones alone and lacks a portion of them. The V and J calls and the clone size are those of that table, but D and trimming were determined from the DNA. Here the sample spans about 190,000 clones, roughly 78% being singletons. Germline V gene lookup returns CDR1 KGHDR and CDR2 SFDVKD. V was cut by 8 bases and J by 5 bases, with 12 bases left in between. This CDR3 has 13 residues. Sample: peripheral blood. The chain combines TRBV24-1 with TRBJ1-5; tentatively, D is TRBD1 (6 bases). The sequence was obtained from a woman older than 75 with active or convalescent COVID-19. CDR3: CATNDRSDQPQHF. The CDR3, as DNA: TGTGCCACCAACGACAGGAGTGATCAGCCCCAGCATTTT.